Below are 23 T cell receptor beta chains sequenced from a single sample in a study of blood T cell repertoires in COVID-19. Sequencing was performed with immunoSEQ multiplex PCR; in TCRdb, only in-frame clones are kept and a portion is missing. The sample lists tens of thousands of clones; about 90% were seen once. The sequenced sample was peripheral blood. Every receptor here comes from a human donor in a cohort sampled during active COVID-19.

The chain links TRBV4-3 to TRBJ1-2; 8 bases fit TRBD1. The CDR3 contains 16 residues. V shed 4 bases and J 8 bases; nucleotides not matched to a gene: 15. From germline, CDR1 is LGHNA and CDR2 YSLEER. The CDR3 nucleotides are TGCGCCAGCAGCCTCAAGGCCGGACAGGGATCTAGGGGCTACACCTTC. It yields the protein CASSLKAGQGSRGYTF.

This rearrangement joins TRBV7-3 to TRBJ2-7; 10 bases map to TRBD1. The length of the CDR3 is 16 residues. Germline V gene data show CDR1 as SGHTA and CDR2 as FQGTGA. The ends lost 0 bases at V and 4 bases at J; junction bases unmatched: 6. The CDR3 sequence: CASSLTGQGLIYEQYF. CDR3 nucleotides: TGTGCCAGCAGCTTAACGGGACAGGGGCTGATATACGAGCAGTACTTC. The variable domain in full, completed from reference TRBV7-3 and TRBJ2-7, reads GAGVSQTPSNKVTEKGKYVELRCDPISGHTALYWYRQSLGQGPEFLIYFQGTGAADDSGLPNDRFFAVRPEGSVSTLKIQRTERGDSAVYLCASSLTGQGLIYEQYFGPGTRLTVT.

V is TRBV18 and J is TRBJ2-7, with 8 bases aligning to TRBD2. V lost 3 bases, J lost 2 bases, and 3 bases stayed unmatched. The CDR3 extends over 14 amino acids. From germline, CDR1 is KGHSH and CDR2 LQKENI. CDR3: CASSPTGGAYEQYF. As DNA, the CDR3 is TGTGCCAGCTCACCGACGGGGGGGGCCTACGAGCAGTACTTC.

V gene TRBV29-1 combines with J gene TRBJ1-3; weak D call: TRBD1 (5 bases). V was pared by 5 bases and J by 0 bases, with 14 bases between. This CDR3 has 15 amino acids. Germline assignment: CDR1 SQVTM and CDR2 ANQGSEA. The CDR3, as DNA: TGCAGCGTTAAACAGGATTTCCTCTCTGGAAACACCATATATTTT. Protein product: CSVKQDFLSGNTIYF.

V and J are TRBV7-3 and TRBJ2-3; D possibly corresponds to TRBD1 (6 bases). V was cut by 2 bases and J by 5 bases, with 11 bases left in between. The germline gives CDR1 SGHTA, CDR2 FQGTGA. CDR3 length equals 14 residues. The CDR3 bases are TGTGCCAGCAGCTTAGGGGGCACTGGAGATACGCAGTATTTT. It specifies CASSLGGTGDTQYF.

CDR3 sequence: CSVAEVGTGELFF. CDR3 nucleotides: TGCAGCGTTGCGGAGGTGGGAACCGGGGAGCTGTTTTTT. The genes are TRBV29-1 and TRBJ2-2, with a tentative D call TRBD2 (5 bases). The V gene lost 4 bases and the J gene lost 5 bases, with 11 bases spanning the gap. There are 13 residues in the CDR3. Germline CDR1 SQVTM, CDR2 ANQGSEA.

The gene calls are TRBV13 and TRBJ2-7, with 7 bases fitting TRBD1. Germline values: CDR1 PRHDT, CDR2 FYEKMQ (reference sequence). After removal of 1 base from V and 0 bases from J, the junction contained 3 bases not matched to a gene. The CDR3 consists of 15 residues. The CDR3 DNA sequence: TGTGCCAGCAGCTTAGTGGGGGACAGCTCCTACGAGCAGTACTTC. Translated, it gives CASSLVGDSSYEQYF.

The chain carries TRBV6-6 and TRBJ1-5, with D possibly being TRBD1 (5 bases). From germline, CDR1 is MNHNY and CDR2 SVGAGI (reference sequence). The CDR3 totals 18 residues. Trimming cost V 5 bases and J 2 bases, with 22 bases left between them. Written as DNA, the CDR3 is TGTGCCAGCAGTCCACGACAGTTTTCCAAAAAACGCAATCAGCCCCAGCATTTT. Amino acids: CASSPRQFSKKRNQPQHF.

The CDR3 DNA follows: TGTGCCAGCAGCTTTTTATCCATAGAGGCTTTCTTT. This sequence encodes CASSFLSIEAFF. The gene calls are TRBV5-6 and TRBJ1-1; D unclear. Trimming left V 2 bases short and J 11 bases short, with 13 bases between. The CDR3 length is 12 residues. Germline CDR1 and CDR2: SGHDT and YYEEEE.

The chain's CDR3 is CASSLVSRARFSDTEAFF. CDR3 nucleotide sequence: TGTGCCAGCAGCTTAGTTTCCAGGGCGCGGTTTTCCGATACTGAAGCTTTCTTT. The chain combines TRBV7-9 with TRBJ1-1; D is perhaps TRBD1 (5 bases). The CDR3 is made up of 18 amino acids. CDR1 is SEHNR, CDR2 FQNEAQ, per germline (reference sequence). The V and J ends lost 1 base and 5 bases respectively, with 23 bases between them.

This clone was picked up a small number of times. The chain carries TRBV5-1 and TRBJ2-7; D remains ambiguous. Germline CDR1 is SGHRS and CDR2 is YFSETQ. V was trimmed by 3 bases and J by 3 bases, leaving 10 bases between them. This CDR3 is built from 13 residues. The CDR3 protein is CASSYGPNYEQYF. The CDR3 DNA is TGCGCCAGCAGCTATGGGCCAAACTACGAGCAGTACTTC.

The chain combines TRBV28 with TRBJ1-1; 7 nucleotides agree with TRBD1. Germline-derived CDR1 and CDR2 are MDHEN and SYDVKM. V shed 3 bases, J shed 0 bases, and the junction held 4 bases outside the gene matches. CDR3 length: 15 amino acids. The CDR3 spells CASSFAGGMNTEAFF. The CDR3 nucleotides are TGTGCCAGCAGTTTCGCAGGGGGGATGAACACTGAAGCTTTCTTT.

This chain connects TRBV9 to TRBJ2-5; 7 bases are shared with TRBD1. This CDR3 has 16 residues. Germline V gene sequence: CDR1 SGDLS, CDR2 YYNGEE. The V gene end was trimmed by 3 bases and the J gene end by 0 bases; junction bases not matched to a gene: 8. The CDR3 region is CASSATDRPDQETQYF. CDR3 sequence (DNA): TGTGCCAGCAGCGCAACGGACAGGCCAGACCAAGAGACCCAGTACTTC.

The sample holds a few counts of this clone. The J gene is TRBJ1-1, the V gene TRBV30; 7 positions agree with TRBD1. Germline CDR1 reads GTSNPN; CDR2 reads SVGIG (reference sequence). V lost 3 bases and J lost 4; bases outside the gene matches: 8. This CDR3 spans 14 amino acids. Written as DNA, the CDR3 is TGTGCCTGGAGGAAACCCTCAGGGGGCACTGAAGCTTTCTTT. Its protein product is CAWRKPSGGTEAFF.

The rearrangement links TRBV24-1 to TRBJ1-2, with D possibly matching TRBD1 (5 bases). Germline CDR1 KGHDR, CDR2 SFDVKD. Trimming removed 2 bases from V and 0 bases from J, with 24 bases in between. The CDR3 totals 20 residues. CDR3 sequence: CATSDSHAAGPSPANYGYTF. CDR3 sequence (DNA): TGTGCCACCAGTGATTCCCACGCGGCGGGGCCCAGTCCAGCTAACTATGGCTACACCTTC.

This clone was seen just once. The DNA for the CDR3 is TGTGCCAGCAGTCAGACCGGGTTGAAGCCCCAGCATTTT. Translating gives CASSQTGLKPQHF. V gene TRBV12-3 or TRBV12-4 combines with J gene TRBJ1-5, with unresolved D. The CDR3 length is 13 residues. Trimming shortened V by 5 bases and J by 8 bases, and 13 bases separated the two germline ends.

The chain couples TRBV5-5 to TRBJ2-7; D gene uncertain. The CDR3 covers 17 residues. The V end was cut by 1 base, the J end by 1 base, with 18 bases between. Germline CDR1 SGHKS, CDR2 YYEKEE (reference sequence). Here the CDR3 DNA reads TGTGCCAGCAGCTTGTCTGTGTGGCAGGCAATTTCCTACGAGCAGTACTTC. It yields the protein CASSLSVWQAISYEQYF.

The V gene is TRBV6-1, the J gene TRBJ2-2; D is perhaps TRBD1 (6 bases). The CDR3 runs to 17 residues. Germline V lookup: CDR1 MNHNS, CDR2 SASEGT. Trimming left V 4 bases short and J 1 base short, with 16 bases between. CDR3 sequence (DNA): TGTGCCAGCAGTGCCAAAGACAGGTTTCGGAACACCGGGGAGCTGTTTTTT. Translating it yields CASSAKDRFRNTGELFF.

The chain joins TRBV7-2 to TRBJ2-7, with 10 nucleotides matching TRBD1. CDR1 and CDR2 from the germline V gene are SGHTA and FQGNSA. The CDR3 is made up of 15 amino acids. J was trimmed by 3 bases and V by 3 bases; bases with no gene match: 5. CDR3 loop: CASSLNGQGGYEQYF. The DNA of the CDR3 is TGTGCCAGCAGCTTGAATGGACAGGGGGGCTACGAGCAGTACTTC.

With regard to this clone: An end of the junction differs from the germline gene, which may be a read error. The chain is built from TRBV6-5 and TRBJ2-7; the match to TRBD2 covers 7 bases. Per germline, CDR1 MNHEY and CDR2 SVGAGI. This CDR3 contains 15 residues. The CDR3 nucleotides read TGTGCCAGTAGTTACGGGGGGTCAGGGAGGTACGAGCAGTACTTC. Translation gives CASSYGGSGRYEQYF.

The rearrangement links TRBV27 to TRBJ1-2, with 7 bases identical to TRBD1. The V segment lost 3 bases and the J segment 6 bases; nucleotides outside the gene matches: 7. Germline CDR1 MNHEY, CDR2 SMNVEV (reference sequence). The CDR3 has 14 amino acids. In DNA form, the CDR3 reads TGTGCCAGCAGTTTCTTCGCGACAGGGAATGGCTACACCTTC. Encoded protein: CASSFFATGNGYTF.

The J gene is TRBJ2-7, the V gene TRBV23-1; 7 nucleotides agree with TRBD1. TRBV23-1 qualifies as an ORF whose function is uncertain. The V and J ends lost 11 bases and 0 bases, in that order; junction bases with no gene match: 10. The CDR3 sequence is 14 residues long. The CDR3 sequence is CAGAGRDSSYEQYF. In DNA, the CDR3 is TGCGCCGGCGCAGGCAGGGACAGCTCCTACGAGCAGTACTTC.

This sequence joins TRBV6-5 and TRBJ2-1, with 8 bases matching TRBD2. Trimming at V came to 2 bases and at J to 6 bases, leaving 3 bases not matched to a gene. The CDR3 covers 14 residues. CDR1 MNHEY and CDR2 SVGAGI come from the germline V gene. The DNA for the CDR3 is TGTGCCAGCAGTTACCAGCGGGGGTTCAATGAGCAGTTCTTC. This codes for CASSYQRGFNEQFF.